A selection of T cell receptor beta chains follows, all from one sample in a study of cytomegalovirus exposure and HLA in healthy donors. Measured with immunoSEQ multiplex PCR; TCRdb has only the in-frame clones, and not every one. Of around 94,000 clones in the sample, less than 85% are singletons; the top ten hold just over 2.5%. Material: PBMCs. Every receptor here comes from a man aged 40-49 years in good health and CMV-seronegative. The CDR3 runs from the conserved cysteine through the conserved F or W. D genes are given only for firm matches. Part of the rows lack a size; the others show once, few, many or a class for expanded clones.

>TRBV7-2|15|NA|TRBJ2-7|NA
TGTGCCAGCAGCTTAGCCCCCGGGACTGGTTACGAGCAGTACTTC
CASSLAPGTGYEQYF
>TRBV7-2|14|NA|TRBJ1-2|NA
TGTGCCAGCAGCTTAGTAAATTTCGCGTATGGCTACACCTTC
CASSLVNFAYGYTF
>TRBV11-2|15|NA|TRBJ2-1|NA
TGTGCCAGCAGCTTAGACGCCGGGACTCACAATGAGCAGTTCTTC
CASSLDAGTHNEQFF
>TRBV6-1|17|once|TRBJ1-3|TRBD1
TGTGCCAGCAGTGAAGCGCTTCAGGGGGGCCCTGGAAACACCATATATTTT
CASSEALQGGPGNTIYF
>TRBV7-8|15|NA|TRBJ1-5|TRBD1
TGTGCCAGCAGCTTAGGACAGGGGGAGAGTCAGCCCCAGCATTTT
CASSLGQGESQPQHF
>TRBV4-1|16|NA|TRBJ1-2|NA
TGCGCCAGCAGCCAAGAACGCGGGGGCGCCAACTATGGCTACACCTTC
CASSQERGGANYGYTF
>TRBV29-1|15|NA|TRBJ1-6|TRBD1
TGCAGCGTTGGTCCAGACAGGGGCCCGAATTCACCCCTCCACTTT
CSVGPDRGPNSPLHF
>TRBV29-1|13|NA|TRBJ2-7|NA
TGCAGCGTTGAATCAGGGGATGACTACGAGCAGTACTTC
CSVESGDDYEQYF
>TRBV5-4|13|NA|TRBJ2-7|TRBD1
TGTGCCAGCGTGGGGACAGGGGGCTCCGAGCAGTACTTC
CASVGTGGSEQYF
>TRBV6-5|14|once|TRBJ1-2|NA
TGTGCCAGCAGTTACTCGACTTTGGTAAATGGCTACACCTTC
CASSYSTLVNGYTF
>TRBV4-1|16|few|TRBJ2-6|NA
TGCGCCAGCAGCCAAGGGTGGGGCCCTGGGGCCAACGTCCTGACTTTC
CASSQGWGPGANVLTF
>TRBV6-4|16|NA|TRBJ2-3|TRBD2
TGTGCCATCCCCACTAGCGGGGGGTCTGGAGGAGATACGCAGTATTTT
CAIPTSGGSGGDTQYF
>TRBV27|16|NA|TRBJ1-5|TRBD1
TGTGCCAGCAGTTTATTTGGGACAGGCCCCAATCAGCCCCAGCATTTT
CASSLFGTGPNQPQHF
>TRBV19|18|NA|TRBJ1-2|TRBD1
TGTGCCAGTAGGCCCGCGGGGACAGGGGTAGGCCCTAACTATGGCTACACCTTC
CASRPAGTGVGPNYGYTF
>TRBV9|13|NA|TRBJ1-1|NA
TGTGCCAGCAGCGTAAGCGTCGACAGAGAAGCTTTCTTT
CASSVSVDREAFF
>TRBV19|16|NA|TRBJ2-7|NA
TGTGCCAGTAGTAGGACAGTTCAGCTCGACTCCTACGAGCAGTACTTC
CASSRTVQLDSYEQYF
>TRBV21-1|17|NA|TRBJ2-7|NA
TGTGCCAGCAGCAAAGCGAGGACAGGGGTAGTCTATCACGAGCAGTACTTC
CASSKARTGVVYHEQYF
>TRBV19|15|NA|TRBJ1-5|NA
TGTGCCAGTTCGCGGGGGCTGGGGGCCCGGGGGCCCCAGCATTTT
CASSRGLGARGPQHF
>TRBV5-1|13|once|TRBJ1-4|NA
TGCGCCAGCAGCTTGGGGGCAGGCGAAAAACTGTTTTTT
CASSLGAGEKLFF
>TRBV18|14|NA|TRBJ1-1|NA
TGTGCCAGCTCACTCGACAGAGTTAACACTGAAGCTTTCTTT
CASSLDRVNTEAFF
>TRBV13|15|once|TRBJ2-7|NA
TGTGCCAGCAGCCTATGGGAGCAGGGAGGCTACGAGCAGTACTTC
CASSLWEQGGYEQYF
>TRBV5-1|17|NA|TRBJ1-3|TRBD1
TGCGCCAGCAGCTCTACGACAGGGGGCCTCTCTGGAAACACCATATATTTT
CASSSTTGGLSGNTIYF
>TRBV15|15|NA|TRBJ1-3|NA
TGTGCCACCAGCAGAGACAGGGCATCTGGAAACACCATATATTTT
CATSRDRASGNTIYF
>TRBV6-6|15|once|TRBJ1-5|NA
TGTGCCAGCACCCCCGTCCGGGGAAGCAATCAGCCCCAGCATTTT
CASTPVRGSNQPQHF
>TRBV5-1|16|NA|TRBJ1-1|NA
TGCGCCAGCAGCTTATCAGGGTCGGTAGGAAACACTGAAGCTTTCTTT
CASSLSGSVGNTEAFF
>TRBV5-1|16|NA|TRBJ2-5|TRBD2
TGCGCCAGCAGCTTAGGACTAGCGGGGAAAGGCGAGACCCAGTACTTC
CASSLGLAGKGETQYF
>TRBV19|14|NA|TRBJ1-5|TRBD1
TGTGCCAGTAGCTACAGGGGGCACAATCAGCCCCAGCATTTT
CASSYRGHNQPQHF
>TRBV11-3|13|NA|TRBJ2-1|NA
TGTGCCAGCAGCGCTGGCGGTATGAATGAGCAGTTCTTC
CASSAGGMNEQFF
>TRBV13|17|NA|TRBJ2-1|NA
TGTGCCAGCAGCTTAGATGGGTTTTCGGGTTTCGACAATGAGCAGTTCTTC
CASSLDGFSGFDNEQFF
>TRBV15|16|NA|TRBJ2-1|TRBD2
TGTGCCACCAGCAATCCGGGACTAGCGGGGGCGGATGAGCAGTTCTTC
CATSNPGLAGADEQFF
>TRBV27|18|few|TRBJ1-2|TRBD1
TGTGCCAGCAGTCCCCGACGGGGACAGGGGCCTTCTAACTATGGCTACACCTTC
CASSPRRGQGPSNYGYTF
>TRBV7-2|11|NA|TRBJ1-2|NA
TGTGCCAGCGCGGGGAACTATGGCTACACCTTC
CASAGNYGYTF
>TRBV7-3|18|NA|TRBJ2-1|TRBD2
TGTGCCAGCAGCTTTGAGGGGAGCGGGAAATGGGGATCCAATGAGCAGTTCTTC
CASSFEGSGKWGSNEQFF
>TRBV11-2|14|NA|TRBJ1-1|NA
TGTGCCAGCAGATCCCCCTACCTGAACACTGAAGCTTTCTTT
CASRSPYLNTEAFF
>TRBV4-2|16|NA|TRBJ2-3|TRBD2
TGTGCCAGCAGCCAAGGGAGTAGCGGGGGCACAGATACGCAGTATTTT
CASSQGSSGGTDTQYF
>TRBV5-1|14|NA|TRBJ2-7|TRBD2
TGCGCCAGCAGCACGGGGGGGACAACCTACGAGCAGTACTTC
CASSTGGTTYEQYF
>TRBV5-1|15|NA|TRBJ2-2|TRBD1
TGCGCCAGCAGCTTGGGGTCAGGGGGCACCGGGGAGCTGTTTTTT
CASSLGSGGTGELFF
>TRBV6-6|14|NA|TRBJ2-1|TRBD1
TGTGCCAGCAGTCGACAGGGGTTTGACAATGAGCAGTTCTTC
CASSRQGFDNEQFF
>TRBV27|13|NA|TRBJ1-2|NA
TGTGCCAGCACCACCGTCGGGGGTCATGGCTACACCTTC
CASTTVGGHGYTF
>TRBV27|15|NA|TRBJ2-6|NA
TGTGCCAGCAGTTTACAGGGCATTGGGGCCAACGTCCTGACTTTC
CASSLQGIGANVLTF
>TRBV5-4|17|NA|TRBJ2-7|TRBD2
TGTGCCAGCAGCTTTGGGACTAGCGGGGCGATCTCCTACGAGCAGTACTTC
CASSFGTSGAISYEQYF
>TRBV4-2|15|NA|TRBJ1-5|NA
TGTGCCAGCAGCCAAAATCAGGGATCCAATCAGCCCCAGCATTTT
CASSQNQGSNQPQHF
>TRBV9|13|NA|TRBJ2-7|TRBD2
TGTGCCAGCAGCGCCAGCGGGGTAAGCGAGCAGTACTTC
CASSASGVSEQYF
>TRBV11-3|15|NA|TRBJ1-1|NA
TGTGCCAGCAGCCGCCGGGGACTGCTGAACACTGAAGCTTTCTTT
CASSRRGLLNTEAFF
>TRBV6-1|13|few|TRBJ2-7|NA
TGTGCCAGCAGTGACGACAGCCCCTACGAGCAGTACTTC
CASSDDSPYEQYF
>TRBV9|14|NA|TRBJ1-1|NA
TGTGCCAGCAGCCCTCGTGGCGGGAACACTGAAGCTTTCTTT
CASSPRGGNTEAFF
>TRBV7-6|16|NA|TRBJ1-3|TRBD1
TGTGCCAGCAGCGATCGACAGGGCTATACTGGAAACACCATATATTTT
CASSDRQGYTGNTIYF
>TRBV6-5|11|NA|TRBJ2-5|TRBD1
TGTGCCAGCAGGGACAGGGAGACCCAGTACTTC
CASRDRETQYF
>TRBV10-3|14|NA|TRBJ1-2|TRBD1
TGTGCCATCAGTGGGGACAGGGGGCGGGATGGCTACACCTTC
CAISGDRGRDGYTF
>TRBV9|16|NA|TRBJ2-7|TRBD2
TGTGCTAGCAGCGTTCTTTCTTCGGGGGGAGTTTACGAGCAGTACTTC
CASSVLSSGGVYEQYF
>TRBV18|17|NA|TRBJ2-2|TRBD2
TGTGCCAGCTCACCGGGGTTGACTAGCGGGAACACCGGGGAGCTGTTTTTT
CASSPGLTSGNTGELFF
>TRBV5-1|16|NA|TRBJ2-5|TRBD2
TGCGCCAGCAGCTCCCTGGCTAGCGGGTACCAAGAGACCCAGTACTTC
CASSSLASGYQETQYF
>TRBV4-3|15|NA|TRBJ1-2|NA
TGCGCCAGCAGCCAAGCTCCTACAGGCTACTATGGCTACACCTTC
CASSQAPTGYYGYTF
>TRBV2|15|NA|TRBJ2-7|TRBD1
TGTGCCAGCAGTGAAACGGCAGGGGGTCCGCGTCTGGGGTACTTC
CASSETAGGPRLGYF
>TRBV28|14|NA|TRBJ1-4|NA
TGTGCCAGCTCCGACGGGGGAGGTAGTGAAAAACTGTTTTTT
CASSDGGGSEKLFF